A selection of T cell receptor beta chains follows, all from one sample in a study of CD8+CD57+ T cells in acquired aplastic anemia. TCRdb reanalysed the reads using MiXCR and keeps one entry per CDR3 protein. The sample carries some 160,000 distinct CDR3 sequences, around 48% recorded once. The specimen sequenced was sorted CD4+, CD8+, or CD8+CD57+ T cells (not recorded which) from PBMCs. The receptors here all came from a human donor with aplastic anemia. CDR3s include the opening cysteine and the closing phenylalanine or tryptophan. The D gene is left open where the match is weak. Some rows mark clone size as missing; the rest say once, few, many or name a class of expanded clone.

V gene: TRBV24-1
D gene: NA
clone size: NA
J gene: TRBJ2-7
CDR3 DNA: TGTGCCACCAGTGATCACGACCCGCTCGAGCAGTACTTC
CDR3 protein: CATSDHDPLEQYF

V gene: TRBV12-3/TRBV12-4
D gene: TRBD1
clone size: NA
J gene: TRBJ2-7
CDR3 DNA: TGTGCCAGCAGTCCGGGACAGGGTCAGCAGTACTTC
CDR3 protein: CASSPGQGQQYF

V gene: TRBV20-1
D gene: TRBD2
clone size: many
J gene: TRBJ2-5
CDR3 DNA: TGCAGTGCCCCGAGCCGGACTAGCGGGTTCCAAGAGACCCAGTACTTC
CDR3 protein: CSAPSRTSGFQETQYF

V gene: TRBV19
D gene: TRBD2
clone size: many
J gene: TRBJ2-1
CDR3 DNA: TGTGCCAGTAGTATGACGCTAGCGGGGAACAACAATGAGCAGTTCTTC
CDR3 protein: CASSMTLAGNNNEQFF

V gene: TRBV19
D gene: NA
clone size: many
J gene: TRBJ2-3
CDR3 DNA: TGTGCCAGTAGTAACCTCCGGGGAGGCACAGATACGCAGTATTTT
CDR3 protein: CASSNLRGGTDTQYF

V gene: TRBV7-9
D gene: TRBD1
clone size: many
J gene: TRBJ1-6
CDR3 DNA: TGTGCCAGCAACTTAGGGAGGGGGCACCACAATTCACCCCTCCACTTT
CDR3 protein: CASNLGRGHHNSPLHF

V gene: TRBV7-8
D gene: TRBD2
clone size: NA
J gene: TRBJ2-1
CDR3 DNA: TGTGCCAGCAGCGAGGGACTAGCGGACTACAATGAGCAGTTCTTC
CDR3 protein: CASSEGLADYNEQFF

V gene: TRBV4-3
D gene: NA
clone size: many
J gene: TRBJ1-2
CDR3 DNA: TGCGCCAGCAGCCAAGATGGGCAGCCCTATGGCTACACCTTC
CDR3 protein: CASSQDGQPYGYTF

V gene: TRBV10-2
D gene: TRBD2
clone size: once
J gene: TRBJ2-7
CDR3 DNA: TGCGCCACCTACGGGACTAGCGGGAGAATGGCCGACGAGCAGTACTTC
CDR3 protein: CATYGTSGRMADEQYF

V gene: TRBV5-1
D gene: TRBD1
clone size: many
J gene: TRBJ2-7
CDR3 DNA: TGCGCCAGCAGCTTGGGAGGGACAGGGGGAGGCTACGAGCAGTACTTC
CDR3 protein: CASSLGGTGGGYEQYF

V gene: TRBV19
D gene: TRBD1
clone size: NA
J gene: TRBJ1-2
CDR3 DNA: TGTGCCAGTAGTCGGAGGGACAGCGGCAACTATGGCTACACCTTC
CDR3 protein: CASSRRDSGNYGYTF

V gene: TRBV19
D gene: NA
clone size: NA
J gene: TRBJ1-3
CDR3 DNA: TGTGCCAGTAGTACAGGGCCTGGAAACACCATATATTTT
CDR3 protein: CASSTGPGNTIYF

V gene: TRBV15
D gene: NA
clone size: NA
J gene: TRBJ2-1
CDR3 DNA: TGTGCCACCAGCAGAGATCTATATGAGCAGTTCTTC
CDR3 protein: CATSRDLYEQFF

V gene: TRBV20-1
D gene: TRBD2
clone size: NA
J gene: TRBJ2-2
CDR3 DNA: TGCAGTGCTAGGAGGGCGACTAGCGGGGGTGGGGAGCTGTTTTTT
CDR3 protein: CSARRATSGGGELFF

V gene: TRBV30
D gene: NA
clone size: NA
J gene: TRBJ2-4
CDR3 DNA: TGTGCCTGGAGATCCCCCGGGGGCGTGTCTCAGTACTTC
CDR3 protein: CAWRSPGGVSQYF

V gene: TRBV24-1
D gene: TRBD2
clone size: NA
J gene: TRBJ2-5
CDR3 DNA: TGTGCCACCAGACAGGGGACTAGCGGGAGGGAGAAGGAGACCCAGTACTTC
CDR3 protein: CATRQGTSGREKETQYF

V gene: TRBV14
D gene: NA
clone size: NA
J gene: TRBJ1-2
CDR3 DNA: TGTGCCAGCAGCCAAGGGCGCAACTATGGCTACACCTTC
CDR3 protein: CASSQGRNYGYTF

V gene: TRBV25-1
D gene: TRBD2
clone size: NA
J gene: TRBJ2-4
CDR3 DNA: TGTGCCAGCAGTGGTAAGATGAGCGGGAGAAACATTCAGTACTTC
CDR3 protein: CASSGKMSGRNIQYF

V gene: TRBV5-5
D gene: NA
clone size: many
J gene: TRBJ1-3
CDR3 DNA: TGTGCCAGCACCTCATGGGGGTCTACCAACACCATATATTTT
CDR3 protein: CASTSWGSTNTIYF

V gene: TRBV5-1
D gene: NA
clone size: many
J gene: TRBJ2-3
CDR3 DNA: TGCGCCAGCAGCTTGGGGACAGAACCGATCACAGATACGCAGTATTTT
CDR3 protein: CASSLGTEPITDTQYF

V gene: TRBV3-1
D gene: NA
clone size: many
J gene: TRBJ2-1
CDR3 DNA: TGTGCCAGCAGCCAAACAAGCGGACCTTCCTACAATGAGCAGTTCTTC
CDR3 protein: CASSQTSGPSYNEQFF

V gene: TRBV12-3/TRBV12-4
D gene: TRBD1
clone size: many
J gene: TRBJ2-3
CDR3 DNA: TGTGCCAGCAGTTTGTCGACAGGGGCGACAGATACGCAGTATTTT
CDR3 protein: CASSLSTGATDTQYF

V gene: TRBV20-1
D gene: NA
clone size: NA
J gene: TRBJ2-5
CDR3 DNA: TGCAGTGCTAGAGGGGGATTGACCCAGTACTTC
CDR3 protein: CSARGGLTQYF

V gene: TRBV15
D gene: NA
clone size: many
J gene: TRBJ1-4
CDR3 DNA: TGTGCCACCAGCAGAGAGGGCAGGGGTTCTGAAAAACTGTTTTTT
CDR3 protein: CATSREGRGSEKLFF